Following are 7 T cell receptor beta chains from one sample sequenced in a study of molecular identifiers for immune sequencing clone quantification. TCRdb itself ran the PCR reads through MiXCR, one entry per CDR3 protein. In the table there are approximately 550,000 distinct CDR3 sequences, 25% of which are singletons. Sequences were obtained from naive CD8+ T cells from blood, with Jurkat cell RNA spiked in. Subset of the sample: FACS-sorted CD8+CD4-CCR7+CD45RA+ naive T cells. Receptors originate from a human donor in good health. Some libraries in this study had Jurkat cell RNA spiked in.

The sample holds a few counts of this clonotype. This rearrangement joins TRBV9 to TRBJ2-3; a weak D match, TRBD2 (6 bases). Germline-derived CDR1 and CDR2 are SGDLS and YYNGEE. V was pared by 2 bases and J by 6 bases, with 16 bases between. The CDR3 runs to 15 residues. CDR3 region: CASSVTDQSGDTQYF. The CDR3, as DNA: TGTGCCAGCAGCGTTACCGACCAGAGCGGGGATACGCAGTATTTT.

A few counts support this clonotype. The J gene is TRBJ1-3, the V gene TRBV12-5; D perhaps matches TRBD1 (6 bases). This CDR3 contains 15 residues. The ends were cut back, 8 bases at V and 0 bases at J, with 14 bases in the middle. Germline assignment: CDR1 LGHNT and CDR2 FRNRAP. CDR3 in DNA: TGTGCTAGTAGACAGGTCGTATACTCTGGAAACACCATATATTTT. Amino acids: CASRQVVYSGNTIYF.

Comment on this clonotype: A read error is possible here, since a much larger clone lies one base away. The conserved phenylalanine or tryptophan normally closing the CDR3 is absent here, so this likely arose from a read error. V and J are TRBV5-3 and TRBJ1-1; a possible D gene is TRBD1 (6 bases). TRBV5-3 is assigned to the ORF class and has an uncertain function. The CDR3 length is 15 residues. Written as DNA, the CDR3 is TGTGCCAGCAGCTTTGGAGGTCAGGGGTTGGGTGAAGCTTTCTCT. It yields the protein CASSFGGQGLGEAFS.

A remark on this clonotype: An end of the junction differs from the germline gene, which may be a read error. The chain recombines TRBV30 with TRBJ1-1; D gene unclear. The CDR3 consists of 14 residues. The germline V gene has CDR1 GTSNPN and CDR2 SVGIG (reference sequence). The CDR3 sequence is CAWYIGSLNTEANF. Written as DNA, the CDR3 is TGTGCCTGGTACATAGGATCGCTGAACACTGAAGCTAACTTT.

J is TRBJ2-5 and V is TRBV6-2 or TRBV6-3; 7 bases match TRBD1. The trim removed 3 bases at V and 5 bases at J, leaving 3 bases unmatched. This CDR3 is 13 amino acids long. Looked up from germline, CDR1 is MNHEY and CDR2 is SVGEGT. The CDR3 region has the DNA TGTGCCAGCAGTTATACAGGGGCTGAGACCCAGTACTTC. It codes for CASSYTGAETQYF.

This clonotype showed up many times. CDR3 DNA: TGTGCCAGCAGTTTGAGTTCACTAGCGGGACAAGAGACCCAGTACTTC. Translating gives CASSLSSLAGQETQYF. The V call is TRBV27, the J call TRBJ2-5, with TRBD2 matching 10 bases. CDR1 and CDR2 from the germline V gene are MNHEY and SMNVEV (reference sequence). CDR3 length: 16 amino acids. The V and J ends lost 3 bases and 2 bases, in that order; junction bases with no gene match: 6.

The chain joins TRBV20-1 to TRBJ1-5; D ambiguous. Germline CDR1 is DFQATT and CDR2 is SNEGSKA (reference sequence). V was shortened by 5 bases and J by 3 bases, with 11 bases between the two germline ends. The CDR3 runs 13 residues. CDR3 protein: CSAALGYNQPQHF. CDR3 nucleotide sequence: TGCAGTGCTGCCCTGGGGTACAATCAGCCCCAGCATTTT.